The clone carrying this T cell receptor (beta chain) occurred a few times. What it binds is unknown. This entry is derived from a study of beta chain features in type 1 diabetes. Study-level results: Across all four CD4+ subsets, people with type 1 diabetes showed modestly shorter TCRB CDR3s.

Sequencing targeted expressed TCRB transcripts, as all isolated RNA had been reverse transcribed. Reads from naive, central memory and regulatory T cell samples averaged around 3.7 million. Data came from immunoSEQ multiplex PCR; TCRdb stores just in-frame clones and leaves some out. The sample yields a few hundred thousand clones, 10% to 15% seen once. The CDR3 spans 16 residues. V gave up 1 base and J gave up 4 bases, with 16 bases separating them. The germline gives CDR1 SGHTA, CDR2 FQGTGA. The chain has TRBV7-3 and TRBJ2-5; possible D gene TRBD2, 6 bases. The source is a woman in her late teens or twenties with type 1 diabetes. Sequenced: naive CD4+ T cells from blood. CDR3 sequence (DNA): TGTGCCAGCAGCTTAATGGGGAGGCCCAGGGCAGAGACCCAGTACTTC. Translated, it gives CASSLMGRPRAETQYF.